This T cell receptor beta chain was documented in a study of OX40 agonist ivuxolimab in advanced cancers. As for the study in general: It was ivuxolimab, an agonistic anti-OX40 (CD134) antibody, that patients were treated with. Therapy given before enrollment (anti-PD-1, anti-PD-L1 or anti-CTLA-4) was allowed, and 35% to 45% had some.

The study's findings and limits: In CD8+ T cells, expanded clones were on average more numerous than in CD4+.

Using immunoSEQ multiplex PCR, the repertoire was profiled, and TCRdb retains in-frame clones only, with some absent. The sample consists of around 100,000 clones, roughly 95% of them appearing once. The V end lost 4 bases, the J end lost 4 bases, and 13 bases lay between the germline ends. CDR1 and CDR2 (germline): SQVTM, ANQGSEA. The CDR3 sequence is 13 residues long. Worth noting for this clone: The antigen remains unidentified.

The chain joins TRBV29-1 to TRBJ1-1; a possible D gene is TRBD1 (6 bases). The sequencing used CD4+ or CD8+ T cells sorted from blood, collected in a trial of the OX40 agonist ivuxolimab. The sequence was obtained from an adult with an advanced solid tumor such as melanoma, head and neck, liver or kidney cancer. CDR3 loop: CSVVGTTFTEAFF. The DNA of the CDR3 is TGCAGCGTTGTAGGGACAACTTTCACTGAAGCTTTCTTT.